This T cell receptor (beta chain) emerged from a study of shared clonotypes between healthy human individuals. Trimming took 5 bases from V and 7 from J; bases not matched to a gene: 14. The CDR3 consists of 16 residues. Germline-derived CDR1 and CDR2 are SGHRS and YFSETQ. An assay was performed, and its level was deep. In the sorted-subset replicate PCRs, 150 to 200 ng DNA, 25,000 to 30,000 T cell genomes, was used. The data were produced by immunoSEQ multiplex PCR, yet TCRdb's version contains in-frame clones alone and is incomplete. Here the sample spans fewer than 1.6 million clones, approximately 98.5% being singletons. Memory CD4+ cells were the fraction left after CD45RA+ naive selection.

Sequenced: naive CD4+ T cells sorted from blood. Subset denoted: CD45RA+ positively selected. V gene TRBV5-1 combines with J gene TRBJ1-4; 7 bases fit TRBD1. The sequence was collected from a man aged 25-45 years in good health. CDR3 sequence: CASSRAKTGEGEKLFF. In nucleotides, the CDR3 is TGCGCCAGCAGTCGGGCTAAAACAGGGGAAGGTGAAAAACTGTTTTTT.